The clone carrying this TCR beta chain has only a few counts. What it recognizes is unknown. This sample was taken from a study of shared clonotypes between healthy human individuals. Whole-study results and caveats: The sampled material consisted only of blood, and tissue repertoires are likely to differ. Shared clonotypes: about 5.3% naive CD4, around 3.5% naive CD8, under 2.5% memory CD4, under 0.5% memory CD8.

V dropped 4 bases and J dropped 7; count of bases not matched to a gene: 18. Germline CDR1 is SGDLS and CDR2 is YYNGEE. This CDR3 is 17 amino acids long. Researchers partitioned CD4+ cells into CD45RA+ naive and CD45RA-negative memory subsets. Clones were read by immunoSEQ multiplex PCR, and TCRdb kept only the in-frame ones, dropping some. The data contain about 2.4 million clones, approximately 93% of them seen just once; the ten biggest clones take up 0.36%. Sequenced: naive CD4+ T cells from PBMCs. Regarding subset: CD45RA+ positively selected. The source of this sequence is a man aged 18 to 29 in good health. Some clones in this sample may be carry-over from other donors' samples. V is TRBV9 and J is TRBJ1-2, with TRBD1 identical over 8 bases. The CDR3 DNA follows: TGTGCCAGCAGCCCGCCTCCGGGACAGGCCCTTTTCGGTGGCTACACCTTC. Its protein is CASSPPPGQALFGGYTF.